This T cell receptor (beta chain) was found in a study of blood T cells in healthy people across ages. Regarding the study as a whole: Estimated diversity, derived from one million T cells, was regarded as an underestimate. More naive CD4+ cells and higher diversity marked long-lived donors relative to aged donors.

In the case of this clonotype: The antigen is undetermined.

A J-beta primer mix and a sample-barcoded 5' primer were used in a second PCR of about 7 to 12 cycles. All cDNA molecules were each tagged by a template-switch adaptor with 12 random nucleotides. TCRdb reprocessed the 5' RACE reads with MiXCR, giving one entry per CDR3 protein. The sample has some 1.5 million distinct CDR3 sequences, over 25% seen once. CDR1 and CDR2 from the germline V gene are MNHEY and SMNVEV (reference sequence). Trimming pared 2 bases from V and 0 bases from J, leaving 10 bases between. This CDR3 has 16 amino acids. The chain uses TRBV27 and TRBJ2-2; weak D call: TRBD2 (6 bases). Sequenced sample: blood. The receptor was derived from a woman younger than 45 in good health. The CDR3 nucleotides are TGTGCCAGCAGTTTAGCGGGAAACGCGAACACCGGGGAGCTGTTTTTT. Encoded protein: CASSLAGNANTGELFF.